The rows below give T cell receptor beta chains drawn from one sample of a study of blood T cell repertoires in COVID-19. Only in-frame clones appear in the TCRdb table, and some are missing; sequencing was by immunoSEQ multiplex PCR. This repertoire shows some 150,000 clones, 75% to 85% found once; its top ten account for under 0.75%. Sample: peripheral blood. The source of these receptors is a man aged 55 to 70 with acute or convalescent COVID-19. Both conserved end residues are part of each CDR3. The D gene is left open where the match is weak. Clone size is not always given. Where it is, it says once, few, many or a class for expanded clones.

clone_size,j_call,v_call,d_call,cdr3_aa,cdr3_nt
-,TRBJ2-3,TRBV28,TRBD2,CASSSEAGVAGTQYF,TGTGCCAGCAGTTCGGAAGCGGGAGTCGCGGGTACGCAGTATTTT
-,TRBJ2-1,TRBV5-1,-,CASSLATGSAEQFF,TGCGCCAGCAGCTTAGCCACAGGGTCCGCTGAGCAGTTCTTC
-,TRBJ1-1,TRBV11-1,TRBD1,CASRGTGGMNTEAFF,TGTGCCAGCAGGGGGACAGGGGGAATGAACACTGAAGCTTTCTTT
few,TRBJ1-3,TRBV4-3,-,CASSQDRRQAGNTIYF,TGCGCCAGCAGCCAAGACAGACGACAGGCTGGGAACACCATATATTTT
-,TRBJ1-5,TRBV4-1,TRBD1,CASSPGQGNQPQHF,TGCGCCAGCAGCCCGGGACAGGGAAATCAGCCCCAGCATTTT
-,TRBJ1-2,TRBV19,TRBD1,CASSRQGDGYTF,TGTGCCAGTAGCCGACAGGGGGATGGCTACACCTTC
-,TRBJ2-7,TRBV10-3,-,CAISAGGPFEGGYEQYF,TGTGCCATCAGTGCGGGGGGCCCCTTCGAGGGCGGGTACGAGCAGTACTTC
-,TRBJ1-4,TRBV6-4,TRBD1,CASKTSRDRGKATNEKLFF,TGTGCCAGCAAGACGAGCCGGGACAGGGGAAAGGCAACTAATGAAAAACTGTTTTTT
-,TRBJ1-5,TRBV19,TRBD1,CASSFQGARNNQPQHF,TGTGCCAGTAGTTTTCAGGGGGCGCGTAACAATCAGCCCCAGCATTTT
once,TRBJ1-2,TRBV12-3/TRBV12-4,TRBD1,CASSSGTGQGYTF,TGTGCCAGCAGTTCGGGGACAGGTCAAGGCTACACCTTC
-,TRBJ1-2,TRBV27,-,CASGALHYGYTF,TGTGCCAGCGGTGCGTTACACTATGGCTACACCTTC
-,TRBJ1-1,TRBV5-4,TRBD1,CASSYPPGQGASEAFF,TGTGCCAGCAGCTACCCTCCCGGACAGGGGGCCTCTGAAGCTTTCTTT
-,TRBJ1-2,TRBV7-2,-,CASSLDGGTYGYTF,TGTGCCAGCAGCTTAGACGGCGGGACCTATGGCTACACCTTC
-,TRBJ1-2,TRBV6-4,TRBD1,CASSPDRGQGGYTF,TGTGCCAGCAGCCCGGACAGGGGCCAGGGGGGCTACACCTTC
-,TRBJ2-1,TRBV14,TRBD2,CASSRTSGVYNEQFF,TGTGCCAGCAGCCGGACTAGCGGGGTATACAATGAGCAGTTCTTC
-,TRBJ2-5,TRBV2,-,CASTRGGEETQYF,TGTGCCAGCACCCGAGGGGGGGAAGAGACCCAGTACTTC
-,TRBJ2-5,TRBV28,TRBD2,CASSLLRLAGQETQYF,TGTGCCAGCAGTTTATTACGGCTAGCGGGCCAAGAGACCCAGTACTTC
once,TRBJ1-2,TRBV6-5,-,CASSSRTHGYTF,TGTGCCAGCAGTTCGAGGACACATGGCTACACCTTC
-,TRBJ2-3,TRBV7-3,-,CASSLKRGDTQYF,TGTGCCAGCAGCTTAAAAAGGGGGGATACGCAGTATTTT
-,TRBJ2-1,TRBV14,TRBD2,CASSHRLAGQQDEQFF,TGTGCCAGCAGCCATAGACTAGCGGGGCAACAGGATGAGCAGTTCTTC
-,TRBJ2-2,TRBV10-3,-,CAISAYTDTGELFF,TGTGCCATCAGTGCTTATACTGACACCGGGGAGCTGTTTTTT
-,TRBJ2-7,TRBV12-3/TRBV12-4,-,CASSLSGYEQYF,TGTGCCAGCAGTTTGTCCGGCTACGAGCAGTACTTC
-,TRBJ1-1,TRBV6-6,-,CASSPTGNTEAFF,TGTGCCAGCAGTCCTACAGGGAACACTGAAGCTTTCTTT
-,TRBJ1-1,TRBV4-3,-,CASSQVGGRAFF,TGCGCCAGCAGCCAAGTTGGGGGCAGGGCTTTCTTT
-,TRBJ2-7,TRBV21-1,-,CAKIHPASGSYEQYF,TGTGCCAAGATCCACCCAGCTAGCGGGTCCTACGAGCAGTACTTC
-,TRBJ1-3,TRBV25-1,-,CASSDSGDGNTIYF,TGTGCCAGCAGTGATTCCGGGGATGGAAACACCATATATTTT
-,TRBJ2-1,TRBV6-6,TRBD2,CASSQGTSGLEQFF,TGTGCCAGCAGCCAAGGGACTAGCGGGCTTGAGCAGTTCTTC
-,TRBJ2-1,TRBV11-1,TRBD2,CASSRLAGVTYNEQFF,TGTGCCAGCAGTCGACTAGCGGGCGTGACCTACAATGAGCAGTTCTTC
-,TRBJ1-2,TRBV4-1,TRBD1,CASSQLDRENYGYTF,TGCGCCAGCAGCCAACTCGACAGGGAGAACTATGGCTACACCTTC
-,TRBJ1-5,TRBV19,TRBD1,CASTTGQGRPQHF,TGTGCCAGTACTACGGGACAGGGCAGGCCCCAGCATTTT
-,TRBJ1-4,TRBV27,-,CASSKGGWIEKLFF,TGTGCCAGCTCGAAGGGGGGGTGGATTGAAAAACTGTTTTTT
-,TRBJ2-7,TRBV24-1,-,CATSNTYEQYF,TGTGCCACCTCCAACACCTACGAGCAGTACTTC
-,TRBJ2-2,TRBV6-5,TRBD1,CASRTGGADTGELFF,TGTGCCAGCAGGACAGGGGGCGCCGACACCGGGGAGCTGTTTTTT
-,TRBJ1-2,TRBV27,-,CASNARGGANYGYTF,TGTGCCAGCAATGCGCGAGGAGGAGCTAACTATGGCTACACCTTC
-,TRBJ2-3,TRBV28,-,CASSYEEGRDTQYF,TGTGCCAGCAGTTACGAGGAGGGCCGGGATACGCAGTATTTT
-,TRBJ2-5,TRBV6-6,-,CASSPVRRETQYF,TGTGCCAGCAGTCCGGTTCGGAGGGAGACCCAGTACTTC
-,TRBJ2-5,TRBV3-1/TRBV3-2,TRBD1,CASSQLGTGETQYF,TGTGCCAGCAGCCAGTTGGGGACAGGGGAGACCCAGTACTTC
-,TRBJ1-2,TRBV12-3/TRBV12-4,TRBD1,CASSTNRGTTF,TGTGCCAGCAGCACCAACAGGGGAACCACCTTC
-,TRBJ2-3,TRBV2,-,CASSGLTTTAQYF,TGTGCCAGCAGCGGACTTACTACAACCGCGCAGTATTTT
-,TRBJ1-6,TRBV4-3,TRBD1,CASSQEGTGLPLHF,TGCGCCAGCAGCCAAGAAGGGACAGGGTTACCCCTCCACTTT
-,TRBJ2-7,TRBV24-1,TRBD1,CATSADSGGQGAYKQYF,TGTGCCACCAGTGCCGACTCAGGGGGACAGGGGGCGTACAAGCAGTACTTC
-,TRBJ1-5,TRBV7-2,-,CASSFNSVSNQPQHF,TGTGCCAGCAGCTTCAACTCCGTTAGCAATCAGCCCCAGCATTTT
-,TRBJ2-3,TRBV11-1,TRBD1,CASRRIGTANSDTQYF,TGTGCCAGCAGGAGAATCGGGACAGCGAACTCAGATACGCAGTATTTT
-,TRBJ1-3,TRBV6-6,-,CASLPFSGNTIYF,TGTGCCAGCCTACCTTTCTCTGGAAACACCATATATTTT
-,TRBJ2-5,TRBV4-2,-,CASSQPAAEETQYF,TGTGCCAGCAGCCAGCCAGCGGCGGAAGAGACCCAGTACTTC
-,TRBJ2-1,TRBV19,-,CASTRDSSYNEQFF,TGTGCCAGTACCAGGGACTCCTCTTACAATGAGCAGTTCTTC
-,TRBJ2-7,TRBV28,-,CASSPRRTTRYEQYF,TGTGCCAGCAGTCCCCGTAGGACTACACGCTACGAGCAGTACTTC
-,TRBJ2-1,TRBV24-1,-,CATSDLGRFGNEQFF,TGTGCCACCAGTGATTTGGGGAGATTCGGCAATGAGCAGTTCTTC
-,TRBJ2-3,TRBV7-2,TRBD1,CASSHTPGQGSDTQYF,TGTGCCAGCAGCCACACCCCGGGACAGGGTTCAGATACGCAGTATTTT
-,TRBJ2-1,TRBV24-1,TRBD2,CATSAVSARDYSYNEQFF,TGTGCCACCAGTGCCGTGTCCGCCCGGGACTACTCCTACAATGAGCAGTTCTTC
-,TRBJ1-4,TRBV19,TRBD1,CATRPTGGGEKLFF,TGTGCCACTCGACCGACAGGGGGCGGGGAAAAACTGTTTTTT
-,TRBJ2-7,TRBV6-1,-,CASSGATQGAVTYEQYF,TGTGCCAGCAGTGGAGCTACACAGGGAGCGGTTACCTACGAGCAGTACTTC
-,TRBJ2-7,TRBV7-2,TRBD2,CASSLQRGAYEQYF,TGTGCCAGCAGCTTACAGCGGGGAGCCTACGAGCAGTACTTC
few,TRBJ1-6,TRBV6-2/TRBV6-3,-,CASSRVWNSPLHF,TGTGCCAGCAGTCGAGTATGGAATTCACCCCTCCACTTT
many,TRBJ2-7,TRBV5-6,-,CASSFGNYEQYF,TGTGCCAGCAGCTTCGGTAACTACGAGCAGTACTTC
-,TRBJ2-1,TRBV19,-,CATTGDLSYNEQFF,TGTGCCACCACGGGAGACCTCTCCTACAATGAGCAGTTCTTC